This TCR beta chain originates from a study of blood T cell repertoires in COVID-19. The sample holds one count of this clone. Assay used: immunoSEQ multiplex PCR; TCRdb lists only in-frame clones, some missing. The repertoire includes roughly 170,000 clones, around 83% of them detected once, and 3.6% sits in the top ten. Participants had their cohort set by participant-reported clinical history. This CDR3 has 14 amino acids. V was cut by 5 bases and J by 6 bases, with 14 bases left in between. Germline-derived CDR1 and CDR2 are MDHEN and SYDVKM. The source is a woman aged 50 to 60 in a cohort exposed to, infected with or recovered from COVID-19 (not recorded which). V and J are TRBV28 and TRBJ1-5; possible D gene TRBD1, 5 bases. The sample was PBMCs or T cells enriched from blood (not recorded which). CDR3 loop: CASSPSEGSQPQHF. In DNA, the CDR3 is TGTGCCAGCAGTCCCTCGGAGGGGAGTCAGCCCCAGCATTTT.